Sequencing of this TCR beta chain was carried out in a study of cytomegalovirus exposure and HLA in healthy donors. The CDR3 is 16 residues long. J gave up 4 bases and V 6 bases, and 8 bases lay outside the gene matches. Germline V gives CDR1 SNHLY, CDR2 FYNNEI. This cohort consisted of healthy bone marrow donors. Amplification used 60 Vbeta primers and 13 Jbeta primers. The method was immunoSEQ multiplex PCR; TCRdb's version includes in-frame clones alone and lacks a portion of them. The sample includes 150,000 or so clones, about 80% seen only once; the top ten take 6.3%. The chain joins TRBV2 to TRBJ2-3, with 12 bases identical to TRBD2. The sample consisted of PBMCs. This receptor was obtained from a man aged 35 to 55 in good health and CMV-seropositive. The CDR3 sequence is CASRATSGSQADTQYF. The CDR3 bases are TGTGCCAGCAGGGCGACTAGCGGGAGTCAGGCAGATACGCAGTATTTT.